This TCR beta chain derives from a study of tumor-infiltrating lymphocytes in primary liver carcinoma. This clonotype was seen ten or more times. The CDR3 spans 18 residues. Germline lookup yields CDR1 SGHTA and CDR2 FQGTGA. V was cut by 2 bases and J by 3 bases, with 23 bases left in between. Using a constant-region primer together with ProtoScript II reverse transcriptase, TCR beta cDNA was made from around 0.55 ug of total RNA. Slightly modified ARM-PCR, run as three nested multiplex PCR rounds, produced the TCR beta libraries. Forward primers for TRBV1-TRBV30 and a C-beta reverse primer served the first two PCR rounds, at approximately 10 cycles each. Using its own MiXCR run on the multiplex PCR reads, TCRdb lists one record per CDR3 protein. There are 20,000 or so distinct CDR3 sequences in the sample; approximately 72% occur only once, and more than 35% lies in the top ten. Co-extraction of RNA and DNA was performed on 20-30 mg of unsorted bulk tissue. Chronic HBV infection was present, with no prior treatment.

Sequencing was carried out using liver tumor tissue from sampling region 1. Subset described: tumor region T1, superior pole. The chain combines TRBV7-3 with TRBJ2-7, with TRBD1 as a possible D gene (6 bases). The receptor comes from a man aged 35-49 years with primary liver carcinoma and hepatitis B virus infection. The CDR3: CASSLGGVGGVGFYEQYF. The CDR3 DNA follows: TGTGCCAGCAGCTTAGGTGGGGTAGGGGGAGTGGGATTCTACGAGCAGTACTTC.